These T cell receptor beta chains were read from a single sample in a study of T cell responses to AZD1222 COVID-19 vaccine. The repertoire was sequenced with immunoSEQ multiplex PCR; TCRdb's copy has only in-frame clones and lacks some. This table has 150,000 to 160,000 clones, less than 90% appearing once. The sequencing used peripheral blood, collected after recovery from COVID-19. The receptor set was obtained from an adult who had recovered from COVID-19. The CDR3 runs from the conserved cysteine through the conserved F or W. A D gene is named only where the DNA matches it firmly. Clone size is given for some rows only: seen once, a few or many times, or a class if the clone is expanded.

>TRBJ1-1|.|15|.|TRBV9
CASSINLLGSTEAFF
TGTGCCAGCAGCATAAACTTGTTGGGGAGCACTGAAGCTTTCTTT
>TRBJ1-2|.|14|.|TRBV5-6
CASSPWTQYYGYTF
TGTGCCAGCAGCCCCTGGACCCAGTACTATGGCTACACCTTC
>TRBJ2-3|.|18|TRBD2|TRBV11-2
CASSSHSTSGASTDTQYF
TGTGCCAGCAGCTCCCACTCCACTAGCGGAGCTAGCACAGATACGCAGTATTTT
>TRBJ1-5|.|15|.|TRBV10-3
CAITIWGRVGQPQHF
TGTGCCATAACGATTTGGGGGCGGGTCGGTCAGCCCCAGCATTTT
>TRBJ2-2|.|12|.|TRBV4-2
CASSSNTGELFF
TGTGCCAGCAGCTCCAACACCGGGGAGCTGTTTTTT
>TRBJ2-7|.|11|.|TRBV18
CASSLGAEQYF
TGTGCCAGCTCCCTCGGGGCGGAGCAGTACTTC
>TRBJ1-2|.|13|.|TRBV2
CASSGELNYGYTF
TGTGCCAGCAGTGGGGAATTAAACTATGGCTACACCTTC
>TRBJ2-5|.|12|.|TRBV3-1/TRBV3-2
CASSQGTGAQYF
TGTGCCAGCAGCCAAGGAACCGGGGCCCAGTACTTC
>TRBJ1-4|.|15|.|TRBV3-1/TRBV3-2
CASSQESGKGEKLFF
TGTGCCAGCAGCCAAGAGTCCGGGAAAGGTGAAAAACTGTTTTTT
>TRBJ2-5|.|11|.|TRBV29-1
CSHTAGETQYF
TGCAGCCATACGGCGGGGGAGACCCAGTACTTC
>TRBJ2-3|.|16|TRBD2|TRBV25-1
CASSDWGVAGTYTQYF
TGTGCCAGCAGTGATTGGGGGGTAGCGGGGACATACACGCAGTATTTT
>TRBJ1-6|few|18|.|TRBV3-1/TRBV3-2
CASSQGSRTGKWASPLHF
TGTGCCAGCAGCCAAGGATCCCGCACAGGGAAGTGGGCTTCACCCCTCCACTTT
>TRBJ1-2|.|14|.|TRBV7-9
CATGVADTNYGYTF
TGTGCCACCGGAGTTGCAGATACAAACTATGGCTACACCTTC
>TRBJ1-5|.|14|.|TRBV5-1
CASSPQGREQPQHF
TGCGCCAGCAGCCCGCAGGGGCGAGAACAGCCCCAGCATTTT
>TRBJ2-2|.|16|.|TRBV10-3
CAISETVGPYTGELFF
TGTGCCATCAGTGAGACCGTCGGGCCGTACACCGGGGAGCTGTTTTTT
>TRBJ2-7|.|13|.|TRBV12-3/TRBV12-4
CASSIPPGYEQYF
TGTGCCAGCAGTATTCCGCCCGGATACGAGCAGTACTTC
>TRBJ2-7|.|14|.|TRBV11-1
CASSFSRSSYEQYF
TGTGCCAGCAGCTTTTCTCGGAGCTCCTACGAGCAGTACTTC
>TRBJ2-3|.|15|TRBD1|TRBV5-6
CASRDPGQGTDTQYF
TGTGCCAGCAGGGACCCGGGACAGGGCACAGATACGCAGTATTTT
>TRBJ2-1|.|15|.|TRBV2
CATRQGGTLGNEQFF
TGTGCCACCCGGCAAGGCGGGACCCTAGGAAATGAGCAGTTCTTC
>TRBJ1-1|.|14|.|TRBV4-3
CASSQQGGRTEAFF
TGCGCCAGCAGCCAACAGGGAGGTAGGACTGAAGCTTTCTTT
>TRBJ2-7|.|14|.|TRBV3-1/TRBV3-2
CASSQEWAKDEQYF
TGTGCCAGCAGCCAAGAGTGGGCTAAGGACGAGCAGTACTTC
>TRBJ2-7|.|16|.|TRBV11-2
CASSPRLIAEPYEQYF
TGTGCCAGCAGCCCTCGCCTAATAGCGGAGCCCTACGAGCAGTACTTC
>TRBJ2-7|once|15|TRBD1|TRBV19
CASRTGGPGGSEQYF
TGTGCCAGCCGTACAGGGGGCCCCGGTGGGAGTGAGCAGTACTTC
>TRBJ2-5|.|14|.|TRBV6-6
CASREPPSTETQYF
TGTGCCAGCCGCGAGCCCCCATCGACGGAGACCCAGTACTTC
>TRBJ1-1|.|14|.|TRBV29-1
CSVSGVGLNTEAFF
TGCAGCGTCTCCGGAGTGGGGCTGAACACTGAAGCTTTCTTT
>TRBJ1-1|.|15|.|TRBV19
CASSLPTRRNTEAFF
TGTGCCAGTAGTCTCCCCACCAGAAGGAACACTGAAGCTTTCTTT
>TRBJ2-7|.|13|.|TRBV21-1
CASSGPERHEQYF
TGTGCCAGCAGCGGGCCCGAGAGGCACGAGCAGTACTTC
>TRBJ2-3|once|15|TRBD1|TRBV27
CASRPTGRVTDTQYF
TGTGCCAGCAGACCGACAGGGCGCGTTACAGATACGCAGTATTTT